The present T cell receptor beta chain was sequenced within a study of blood T cell repertoires in COVID-19. The overall study: Sites in the United States, Italy and Spain provided acute and convalescent COVID-19 samples. Sample material is recorded as cDNA or gDNA derived from T cells, B-cell-depleted T cells, or PBMCs.

TCRdb's copy holds only in-frame clones and misses some; the assay was immunoSEQ multiplex PCR. The data show 150,000 to 200,000 clones, approximately 86% seen once. This clone was observed once. This CDR3 is built from 15 residues. V dropped 5 bases and J dropped 0 bases, with 13 bases sitting between them. Germline V gene sequence: CDR1 MDHEN, CDR2 SYDVKM. Sequenced input: peripheral blood. The genes are TRBV28 and TRBJ1-1, with a possible D match to TRBD1 (6 bases). The receptor was derived from a woman of 80 years or more in a cohort sampled during active or convalescent COVID-19. DNA of the CDR3: TGTGCCAGCAGTCACAGGGTTTGGATGAACACTGAAGCTTTCTTT. It specifies CASSHRVWMNTEAFF.